This T cell receptor (beta chain) was identified in a study of CD8 T cells in ankylosing spondylitis. Preparation of TCR beta libraries was done by quantitative 5'-RACE with molecular barcodes. MiXCR, run by TCRdb on the 5' RACE reads, gives a single entry per CDR3 protein. The profile shows approximately 350,000 distinct CDR3 sequences, approximately 20% of them singletons. The CDR3 extends over 15 amino acids. V was clipped by 6 bases and J by 5 bases; unmatched bases: 7. The germline CDR1 and CDR2 sequences are MDHEN and SYDVKM. Notes on the study in general: The disease-linked clones had a CD8+ phenotype and low blood frequencies. Some motif variants had been reported before (in reactive arthritis synovial fluid and blood). It appeared that ankylosing spondylitis blood was characterized by a TCR beta motif of eight highly homologous variants.

This clonotype was picked up a small number of times. What it recognizes is unknown. This clonotype was obtained from a male donor with ankylosing spondylitis or in good health (not recorded which). V and J are TRBV28 and TRBJ1-5; TRBD1 matches at 10 bases. The sample consisted of blood, either unsorted or a sorted T cell fraction (not recorded which). The CDR3 coding sequence is TGTGCCAGCAGCCGGGCCGGGACAGGGGATCAGCCCCAGCATTTT. Translated: CASSRAGTGDQPQHF.